This T cell receptor beta chain originates from a study of cytomegalovirus exposure and HLA in healthy donors. With 3 bases clipped from V and 5 bases from J, the junction kept 9 bases outside the gene matches. This CDR3 spans 16 amino acids. Per germline, CDR1 SNHLY and CDR2 FYNNEI. Study observations and caveats: Association of a missense DCLRE1C variant with TCR beta V- and J-gene trimming was reported in a later analysis.

The PCR was carried out with 60 Vbeta primers and 13 Jbeta primers. Profiled with immunoSEQ multiplex PCR; TCRdb holds only in-frame clones, not every one. This table holds some 140,000 clones, approximately 75% found once. On this clone itself: Its antigen is not known.

Input material: PBMCs. This chain connects TRBV2 to TRBJ2-5; 10 bases line up with TRBD2. The receptor was derived from a man in his fifties in good health and CMV-seropositive. The CDR3 is CASSDRGRTSGETQYF. The CDR3 DNA follows: TGTGCCAGCAGTGATAGAGGACGGACTAGCGGCGAGACCCAGTACTTC. The full variable domain, in which reference TRBV2 and TRBJ2-5 provide the parts outside the CDR3, is EPEVTQTPSHQVTQMGQEVILRCVPISNHLYFYWYRQILGQKVEFLVSFYNNEISEKSEIFDDQFSVERPDGSNFTLKIRSTKLEDSAMYFCASSDRGRTSGETQYFGPGTRLLVL.